This T cell receptor (beta chain) came from a study of neoadjuvant nivolumab and ipilimumab in lung cancer. Assay: immunoSEQ multiplex PCR; the TCRdb copy retains only in-frame clones and omits some. The sample holds some 4,000 clones, roughly 81% seen once. The table lists this clone with a count of one. Deletions cut 0 bases from V and 2 bases from J, with 6 bases between. CDR3 size: 14 residues. CDR1 and CDR2 from the germline V gene are KGHSH and LQKENI. Here the sequenced sample was normal lung tissue adjacent to the tumor, taken after neoadjuvant nivolumab, alone or with ipilimumab, at or shortly before surgery. The sequence came from an adult with non-small cell lung cancer. Some clones in this sample may be carry-over from other donors' samples. The chain uses TRBV18 and TRBJ2-3; D uncertain. CDR3 nucleotide sequence: TGTGCCAGCTCACCACCTGGTTCCACAGATACGCAGTATTTT. It translates to CASSPPGSTDTQYF.